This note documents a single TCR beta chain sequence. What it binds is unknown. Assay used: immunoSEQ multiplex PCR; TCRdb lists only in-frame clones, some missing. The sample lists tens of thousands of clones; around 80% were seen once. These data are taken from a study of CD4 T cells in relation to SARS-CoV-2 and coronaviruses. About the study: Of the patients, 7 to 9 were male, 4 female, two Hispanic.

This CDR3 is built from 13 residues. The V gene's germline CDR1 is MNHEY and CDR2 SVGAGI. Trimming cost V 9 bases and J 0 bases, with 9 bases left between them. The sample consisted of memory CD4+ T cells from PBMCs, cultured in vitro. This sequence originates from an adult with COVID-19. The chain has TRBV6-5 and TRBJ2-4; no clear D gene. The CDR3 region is CASYWLAKNIQYF. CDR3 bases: TGTGCCAGTTACTGGCTAGCCAAAAACATTCAGTACTTC.